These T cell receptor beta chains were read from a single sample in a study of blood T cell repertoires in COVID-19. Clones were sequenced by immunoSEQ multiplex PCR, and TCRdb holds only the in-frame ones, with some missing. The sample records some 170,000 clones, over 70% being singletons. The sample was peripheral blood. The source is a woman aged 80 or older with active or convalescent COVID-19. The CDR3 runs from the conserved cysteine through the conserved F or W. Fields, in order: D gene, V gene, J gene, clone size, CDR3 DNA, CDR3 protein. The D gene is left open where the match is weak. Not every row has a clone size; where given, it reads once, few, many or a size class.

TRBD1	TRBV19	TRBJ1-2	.	TGTGCCAGTGCGGGACAGTTTTATGGCTACACCTTC	CASAGQFYGYTF
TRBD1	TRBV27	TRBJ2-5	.	TGTGCCAGCAGGGGCACAGGGGCAGGAGGAGAGACCCAGTACTTC	CASRGTGAGGETQYF
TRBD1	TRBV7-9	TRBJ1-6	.	TGTACCAGCAGCTCCAGACAGGGCAGTTCACCCCTCCACTTT	CTSSSRQGSSPLHF
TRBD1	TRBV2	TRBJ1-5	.	TGTGCCAGCAGTGAGTTTCTGACAGCCTACCAGGGGGATCAGCCCCAGCATTTT	CASSEFLTAYQGDQPQHF
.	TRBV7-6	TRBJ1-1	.	TGTGCCAGCAGCTTGGCAGGGAACACTGAAGCTTTCTTT	CASSLAGNTEAFF
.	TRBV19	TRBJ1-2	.	TGTGCCAGTAGCCCTAGAGGTGGCACAGGGCCTAACTATGGCTACACCTTC	CASSPRGGTGPNYGYTF
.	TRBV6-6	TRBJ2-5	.	TGTGCCAGCAGTTATAGGGGAGGAAGAGGAGAGACCCAGTACTTC	CASSYRGGRGETQYF
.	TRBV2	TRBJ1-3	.	TGTGCCAGCAGTGACGCAAGGGGATTCGGAAACACCATATATTTT	CASSDARGFGNTIYF
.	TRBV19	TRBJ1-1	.	TGTGCCAGTAGTTTGGGCACCCCGAACACTGAAGCTTTCTTT	CASSLGTPNTEAFF
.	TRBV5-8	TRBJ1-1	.	TGTGCCAGCAGCTTGACTGAGGCAGGGGTCTACACTGAAGCTTTCTTT	CASSLTEAGVYTEAFF
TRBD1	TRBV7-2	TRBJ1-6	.	TGTGCCAGCAGCTCTTCGACAGGGGGATATAATTCACCCCTCCACTTT	CASSSSTGGYNSPLHF
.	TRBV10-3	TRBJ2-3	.	TGTGCCATCAGTAACAGAGTGGATACGCAGTATTTT	CAISNRVDTQYF
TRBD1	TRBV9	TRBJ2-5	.	TGTGCCAGCAGCGTAGGACAGGGTAAAGAGACCCAGTACTTC	CASSVGQGKETQYF
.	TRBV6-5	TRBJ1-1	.	TGTGCCAGCATCGCCGGGACACCGAACACTGAAGCTTTCTTT	CASIAGTPNTEAFF
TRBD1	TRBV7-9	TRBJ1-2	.	TGTGCCAGCAGCTTAGAGACAGGGAGCTATGGCTACACCTTC	CASSLETGSYGYTF
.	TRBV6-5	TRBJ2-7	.	TGTGCCAGCAGTCTATCGACAGTCTACGAGCAGTACTTC	CASSLSTVYEQYF
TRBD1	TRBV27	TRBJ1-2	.	TGTGCCAGCAGTCCGGGGACAGGGGGTAACTATGGCTACACCTTC	CASSPGTGGNYGYTF
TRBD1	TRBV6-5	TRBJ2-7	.	TGTGCCAGCGGGGACAGGGCCGGAGAGCAGTACTTC	CASGDRAGEQYF
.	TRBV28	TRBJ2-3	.	TGTGCCAGCAGTCCCCCGGACACCTACACAGATACGCAGTATTTT	CASSPPDTYTDTQYF
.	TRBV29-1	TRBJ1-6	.	TGCAGCGCTAAGACACAGGATAGTTCACCCCTCCACTTT	CSAKTQDSSPLHF
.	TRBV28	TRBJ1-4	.	TGTGCCAGCAGTTTACGTGAAAAACTGTTTTTT	CASSLREKLFF
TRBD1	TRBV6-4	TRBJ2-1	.	TGTGCCAGCAGTGACTCTCGACAGGGGTACAATGAGCAGTTCTTC	CASSDSRQGYNEQFF
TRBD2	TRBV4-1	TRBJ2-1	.	TGCGCCAGCAGCGAGCGGGGGGGCTACAATGAGCAGTTCTTC	CASSERGGYNEQFF
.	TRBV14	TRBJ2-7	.	TGTGCCAGCAGCCAGCTCCTCAGGGGAGTAGACGAGCAGTACTTC	CASSQLLRGVDEQYF
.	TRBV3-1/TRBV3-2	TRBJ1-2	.	TGTGCCAGCAGCCAGAGAGAGACAGGCAACTATGGCTACACCTTC	CASSQRETGNYGYTF
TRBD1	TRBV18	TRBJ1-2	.	TGTGCCAGCTCCCCTTACAGGGGGGGTGCTTATGGCTACACCTTC	CASSPYRGGAYGYTF
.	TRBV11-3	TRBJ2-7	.	TGTGCCAGCAGCTTAATGGACAGTTACTACGAGCAGTACTTC	CASSLMDSYYEQYF
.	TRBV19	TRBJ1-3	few	TGTGCCAGTAGTCCGGTTGGAGCGGGAAACACCATATATTTT	CASSPVGAGNTIYF
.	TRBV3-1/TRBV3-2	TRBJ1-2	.	TGTGCCAGCAGCCAAGCCACGGACTATGGCTACACCTTC	CASSQATDYGYTF
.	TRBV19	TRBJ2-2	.	TGTGCCGTCGGACAGCGCACCGGGGAGCTGTTTTTT	CAVGQRTGELFF